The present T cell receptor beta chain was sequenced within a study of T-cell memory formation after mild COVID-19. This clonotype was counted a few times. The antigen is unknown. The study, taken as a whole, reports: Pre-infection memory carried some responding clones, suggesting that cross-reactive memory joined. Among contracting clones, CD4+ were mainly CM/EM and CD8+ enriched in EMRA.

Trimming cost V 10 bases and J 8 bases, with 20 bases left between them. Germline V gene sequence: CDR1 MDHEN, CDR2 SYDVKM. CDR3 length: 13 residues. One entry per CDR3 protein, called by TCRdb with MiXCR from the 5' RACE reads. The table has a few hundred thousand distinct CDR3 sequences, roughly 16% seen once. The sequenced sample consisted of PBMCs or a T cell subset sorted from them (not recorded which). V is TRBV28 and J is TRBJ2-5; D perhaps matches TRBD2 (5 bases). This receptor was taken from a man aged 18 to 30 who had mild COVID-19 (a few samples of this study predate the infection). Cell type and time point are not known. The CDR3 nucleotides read TGTGCCACAAGTGGGTCACCGGGGTTCACCCAGTACTTC. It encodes CATSGSPGFTQYF.